The 25 T cell receptor beta chains presented below share a single source sample, sequenced in a study of a mutant IDH1 vaccine in newly diagnosed glioma. Using immunoSEQ multiplex PCR, the repertoire was profiled, and TCRdb retains in-frame clones only, with some absent. The profile shows approximately 67,000 clones, about 83% of them singletons. Time point specified: baseline, week 1 (first vaccination visit). Treatment noted: pre-vaccination baseline after standard-of-care therapy. Specimen: peripheral blood mononuclear cells (PBMCs), collected from a glioma patient treated with radiotherapy, temozolomide or both. Source of these receptors: a woman in her late teens or twenties with glioma. Some clones in this sample may be carry-over from other donors' samples.

This clone showed up just once. This sequence joins TRBV6-5 and TRBJ1-2; D ambiguous. V was shortened by 0 bases and J by 4 bases, with 6 bases between the two germline ends. This CDR3 has 13 amino acids. CDR1 is MNHEY and CDR2 is SVGAGI in the germline V gene. CDR3: CASSYSYSYGYTF. As DNA, the CDR3 is TGTGCCAGCAGTTACTCTTACAGCTATGGCTACACCTTC.

V is TRBV7-9 and J is TRBJ1-1, with D unresolved. CDR3 length: 11 residues. CDR1 is SEHNR and CDR2 is FQNEAQ in the germline V gene (reference sequence). Trimming shortened V by 5 bases and J by 4 bases, and 5 bases separated the two germline ends. The CDR3 region has the DNA TGTGCCAGCAGCCCCGCCACTGAAGCTTTCTTT. Protein product: CASSPATEAFF.

This chain links TRBV7-9 with TRBJ1-4; tentatively, D is TRBD1 (6 bases). CDR3 size: 16 residues. Trimming took 5 bases from V and 8 from J, leaving 21 bases between them. Germline-derived CDR1 and CDR2 are SEHNR and FQNEAQ (reference sequence). CDR3 sequence (DNA): TGTGCCAGCAGCCCTCTCCAGGGGTTGCGGGAAGAAAAACTGTTTTTT. This sequence encodes CASSPLQGLREEKLFF.

The CDR3 DNA reads TGTGCCAGCAGCTTGCCTTGGACAGGGAACACCGGGGAGCTGTTTTTT. It encodes CASSLPWTGNTGELFF. V is TRBV5-4 and J is TRBJ2-2, with 7 bases matching TRBD1. The germline CDR1 and CDR2 sequences are SGHNT and YYREEE (reference sequence). Trimming removed 1 base from V and 1 base from J; junction bases left unmatched: 4. This CDR3 region has 16 residues.

This chain connects TRBV2 to TRBJ1-5; maybe TRBD1 (5 bases). Germline V lookup: CDR1 SNHLY, CDR2 FYNNEI. Trimming stripped 4 bases from V and 2 bases from J, with 18 bases between. The CDR3 is 17 amino acids. The CDR3 sequence is CASSGQGDGLRNQPQHF. The CDR3 coding sequence is TGTGCCAGCAGTGGGCAGGGAGATGGGTTGCGCAATCAGCCCCAGCATTTT.

CDR3 bases: TGTGCCACCAGCAGAGATGAGGTGGATCAAGAGACCCAGTACTTC. Its translation: CATSRDEVDQETQYF. The chain links TRBV15 to TRBJ2-5; D uncertain. V was shortened by 0 bases and J by 2 bases, with 10 bases between the two germline ends. This CDR3 region has 15 residues. Germline assignment: CDR1 LNHNV and CDR2 YYDKDF (reference sequence). The full variable domain, in which reference TRBV15 and TRBJ2-5 provide the parts outside the CDR3, is DAMVIQNPRYQVTQFGKPVTLSCSQTLNHNVMYWYQQKSSQAPKLLFHYYDKDFNNEADTPDNFQSRRPNTSFCFLDIRSPGLGDTAMYLCATSRDEVDQETQYFGPGTRLLVL.

V and J are TRBV2 and TRBJ1-2; 8 positions match TRBD1. With 2 bases clipped from V and 2 bases from J, the junction kept 13 bases outside the gene matches. The germline V gene has CDR1 SNHLY and CDR2 FYNNEI. This CDR3 comprises 18 residues. CDR3 in amino acids: CASSELWGRGPENYGYTF. CDR3 DNA: TGTGCCAGCAGTGAACTCTGGGGCAGGGGGCCAGAGAACTATGGCTACACCTTC.

The chain is built from TRBV9 and TRBJ2-7; D gene unclear. Trimming pared 3 bases from V and 3 bases from J, leaving 13 bases between. Germline values: CDR1 SGDLS, CDR2 YYNGEE. The CDR3 has 14 residues. CDR3: CASSEAPAFYEQYF. CDR3 DNA sequence: TGTGCCAGCAGCGAGGCCCCCGCGTTCTACGAGCAGTACTTC.

The sample holds one count of this clone. The rearrangement joins TRBV9 to TRBJ1-2; D is perhaps TRBD1 (6 bases). This CDR3 region has 14 residues. CDR1 and CDR2 from the germline V gene are SGDLS and YYNGEE. Trimming pared 7 bases from V and 5 bases from J, leaving 18 bases between. The CDR3 bases are TGTGCCAGCGGCGGGGGGCCGGTAGGATATGGCTACACCTTC. This sequence encodes CASGGGPVGYGYTF.

The rearrangement uses TRBV6-5 and TRBJ1-2; a possible D gene is TRBD1 (6 bases). Germline CDR1 reads MNHEY; CDR2 reads SVGAGI. Between the trimmed V and J ends, which lost 6 bases and 6 bases, there was a span of 17 bases. CDR3 size: 14 residues. CDR3 DNA sequence: TGTGCCAGCAGATCCGGACAGAACTCTCATGGCTACACCTTC. It is translated as CASRSGQNSHGYTF.

The rearrangement joins TRBV7-9 to TRBJ2-2; 7 nucleotides align to TRBD1. V was pared by 2 bases and J by 0 bases, with 9 bases of the junction left unmatched. The germline V gene has CDR1 SEHNR and CDR2 FQNEAQ (reference sequence). The CDR3 has 18 residues. CDR3 sequence reads: CASSLPRLGQANTGELFF. CDR3 bases: TGTGCCAGCAGCTTACCCCGTTTAGGACAGGCGAACACCGGGGAGCTGTTTTTT.

The chain carries TRBV4-3 and TRBJ1-1, with TRBD1 matching over 11 bases. Losses at the gene ends were 4 bases for V and 3 bases for J; bases not matched to a gene: 7. This CDR3 spans 16 amino acids. CDR1 is LGHNA and CDR2 is YSLEER in the germline V gene. CDR3 coding DNA: TGCGCCAGCAGCCCCGGGACAGGGGGATGGGACACTGAAGCTTTCTTT. It yields the protein CASSPGTGGWDTEAFF.

The chain recombines TRBV6-1 with TRBJ1-4; a possible D gene is TRBD1 (5 bases). The CDR3 contains 18 residues. CDR1 is MNHNS, CDR2 SASEGT, per germline. V was cut by 1 base and J by 0 bases, with 15 bases left in between. CDR3 amino acids: CASSEGQGSSTTNEKLFF. The CDR3 DNA sequence: TGTGCCAGCAGTGAAGGGCAGGGCTCTTCGACAACTAATGAAAAACTGTTTTTT.

The chain is built from TRBV7-2 and TRBJ1-2; TRBD1 aligns across 8 bases. CDR3 length: 16 residues. CDR1 and CDR2 from the germline V gene are SGHTA and FQGNSA. Trimming cost V 5 bases and J 5 bases; bases outside gene matches: 13. The CDR3 reads CASSARQGWLGYGYTF. CDR3 nucleotide sequence: TGTGCCAGCAGCGCGCGACAGGGGTGGCTAGGGTATGGCTACACCTTC.

V usage is TRBV5-1 and J usage is TRBJ2-6; D not resolved. Germline CDR1 and CDR2: SGHRS and YFSETQ. The CDR3 has 17 amino acids. Trimming took off 0 bases at V and 1 base at J, with 11 bases between the two ends. The chain's CDR3 is CASSLAPDRSGANVLTF. CDR3 nucleotides: TGCGCCAGCAGCTTGGCCCCCGACCGGTCTGGGGCCAACGTCCTGACTTTC. The variable domain in full, with the rest retrieved from reference TRBV5-1 and TRBJ2-6, is KAGVTQTPRYLIKTRGQQVTLSCSPISGHRSVSWYQQTPGQGLQFLFEYFSETQRNKGNFPGRFSGRQFSNSRSEMNVSTLELGDSALYLCASSLAPDRSGANVLTFGAGSRLTVL.

The J gene is TRBJ2-7, the V gene TRBV7-2; 14 positions agree with TRBD2. This CDR3 is 18 amino acids long. Trimming cost V 4 bases and J 4 bases; bases outside gene matches: 12. Germline V CDR1 and CDR2: SGHTA, FQGNSA. The CDR3 sequence is CASSSNTGTSGGGYEQYF. The CDR3 DNA is TGTGCCAGCAGCTCCAACACCGGGACTAGCGGGGGAGGGTACGAGCAGTACTTC.

This chain connects TRBV11-3 to TRBJ1-1, with D tentatively TRBD1 (6 bases). The CDR3 runs 13 residues. Germline CDR1 reads SGHNT; CDR2 reads YENEEA. V lost 8 bases, J lost 2 bases, and 12 bases lay in between. CDR3 sequence (DNA): TGTGCCAGCGGGACACTCATCAACACTGAAGCTTTCTTT. This translates into CASGTLINTEAFF. Complete variable domain (other parts from reference TRBV11-3 and TRBJ1-1): EAGVVQSPRYKIIEKKQPVAFWCNPISGHNTLYWYLQNLGQGPELLIRYENEEAVDDSQLPKDRFSAERLKGVDSTLKIQPAELGDSAVYLCASGTLINTEAFFGQGTRLTVV.

This rearrangement joins TRBV14 to TRBJ2-7, with 9 nucleotides matching TRBD2. Germline CDR1 and CDR2: SGHDN and FVKESK. Trimming took 5 bases from V and 3 from J; bases not matched to a gene: 11. There are 16 residues in the CDR3. CDR3 in amino acids: CASSEGTSLGGYEQYF. For the CDR3, the DNA is TGTGCCAGCAGCGAAGGGACTAGCTTGGGGGGCTACGAGCAGTACTTC.

V and J are TRBV5-6 and TRBJ1-5; D ambiguous. V was shortened by 0 bases and J by 3 bases, with 7 bases between the two germline ends. This CDR3 has 14 amino acids. Germline CDR1 and CDR2: SGHDT and YYEEEE. This CDR3 is CASSLGAVNQPQHF. The CDR3 DNA follows: TGTGCCAGCAGCTTGGGGGCAGTCAATCAGCCCCAGCATTTT.

Written as DNA, the CDR3 is TGTGCCACCTTGACAGGGGCGGCTGGCTACACCTTC. The encoded protein is CATLTGAAGYTF. The chain carries TRBV19 and TRBJ1-2; 8 bases map to TRBD1. Trimming at V came to 10 bases and at J to 7 bases, leaving 8 bases not matched to a gene. Germline V gene data show CDR1 as LNHDA and CDR2 as SQIVND (reference sequence). CDR3 length equals 12 residues.

This chain joins TRBV30 and TRBJ1-2; no clear D gene. The CDR3 runs 11 residues. Trimming shortened V by 6 bases and J by 9 bases, and 14 bases separated the two germline ends. Germline V gives CDR1 GTSNPN, CDR2 SVGIG (reference sequence). The CDR3 sequence: CACSPGSSYTF. The CDR3 DNA reads TGTGCCTGTTCGCCCGGTTCTAGCTACACCTTC.

This clone was recorded once. The chain has TRBV10-3 and TRBJ2-6; 9 bases agree with TRBD1. Germline CDR1 and CDR2: ENHRY and SYGVKD. V shed 6 bases and J 4 bases; nucleotides not matched to a gene: 4. The CDR3 is made up of 15 amino acids. Here the CDR3 reads CAISRTGVGANVLTF. The CDR3 coding sequence is TGTGCCATCAGCAGGACAGGGGTAGGGGCCAACGTCCTGACTTTC.

This chain joins TRBV6-5 and TRBJ2-4; D unclear. Germline V gene data show CDR1 as MNHEY and CDR2 as SVGAGI. This CDR3 is built from 15 residues. Trimming pared 4 bases from V and 0 bases from J, leaving 10 bases between. CDR3 amino acids: CASSSGSQAKNIQYF. As DNA, the CDR3 is TGTGCCAGCAGTTCAGGCAGTCAAGCCAAAAACATTCAGTACTTC.

The rearrangement links TRBV2 to TRBJ1-2; the D gene is possibly TRBD1 (6 bases). This CDR3 has 15 amino acids. In germline, CDR1 is SNHLY, CDR2 FYNNEI. V was cut by 5 bases and J by 3 bases, with 16 bases left in between. The CDR3 DNA reads as TGTGCCAGCAGTTCCCGGGGGCGGGGGGACTATGGCTACACCTTC. It codes for CASSSRGRGDYGYTF.

This clone was found a few times. The chain employs TRBV28 and TRBJ1-5; 8 nucleotides line up with TRBD1. CDR3 length: 14 residues. Germline-derived CDR1 and CDR2 are MDHEN and SYDVKM. Trimming at V came to 3 bases and at J to 6 bases, leaving 4 bases not matched to a gene. CDR3 loop: CASSFGTGGQPQHF. The CDR3 DNA sequence: TGTGCCAGCAGTTTCGGGACAGGAGGTCAGCCCCAGCATTTT.